This paragraph reports one T cell receptor (beta chain). Its antigen remains unidentified. These data belong to a study of shared clonotypes between healthy human individuals. This CDR3 is 14 amino acids long. The V gene's germline CDR1 is MGHRA and CDR2 YSYEKL. Study results and caveats: Sequencing of the sorted subsets was shown by rarefaction to be incomplete despite large depth.

As handled by the study authors: With immunoSEQ giving junction-only sequences and no quality scores, filtering differed. Method: immunoSEQ multiplex PCR; TCRdb's copy keeps in-frame clones and lacks some. The V and J calls and clone size are taken from that table; D and trimming were inferred from the DNA. The data contain approximately 1,000,000 clones, around three quarters of them singletons. The sequence came from a man younger than 35 in good health. Some clones in this sample may be carry-over from other donors' samples. Sample: memory CD4+ T cells from PBMCs. As for subset: CD45RA-negative fraction. The chain recombines TRBV4-1 with TRBJ2-5; 7 nucleotides align to TRBD1. The assigned J gene may be wrong: the sequence end matches TRBJ2-7 better. CDR3 nucleotide sequence: TGCGCCAGCAGATCTACAGGGGTTGGCTACGAGCAGTACTTC. Protein sequence: CASRSTGVGYEQYF.